Following are 13 T cell receptor beta chains from one sample sequenced in a study of identical twins. One entry per CDR3 protein, called by TCRdb with MiXCR from the 5' RACE reads. Among hundreds of thousands of distinct CDR3 sequences listed, about 18% were seen once. These data were also reused for a study on T cells expressing NK-cell markers.

Input material: PBMCs. The receptors stem from a woman aged 18-29 years in good health.

The chain couples TRBV7-9 to TRBJ2-7, with 9 positions matching TRBD1. The V gene end was trimmed by 5 bases and the J gene end by 0 bases; junction bases not matched to a gene: 8. This CDR3 is 16 amino acids long. Per the germline V gene, CDR1 is SEHNR and CDR2 is FQNEAQ (reference sequence). The chain's CDR3 is CASSLYRDRASYEQYF. CDR3 sequence (DNA): TGTGCCAGCAGCCTTTACCGGGACAGGGCCTCCTACGAGCAGTACTTC.

The chain is built from TRBV6-1 and TRBJ1-2; no firm D call. The V end lost 11 bases, the J end lost 5 bases, and 18 bases lay between the germline ends. The CDR3 totals 13 residues. Germline V gives CDR1 MNHNS, CDR2 SASEGT. CDR3 bases: TGTGCCTCCGGTTTAACGGCTGATTATGGCTACACCTTC. Its protein is CASGLTADYGYTF.

The chain couples TRBV9 to TRBJ1-1; the D is unclear. The germline V and J ends were trimmed by 1 base and 3 bases, with 10 bases remaining between them. The CDR3 has 14 residues. Germline V gives CDR1 SGDLS, CDR2 YYNGEE. The CDR3: CASSVYPSDTEAFF. In DNA, the CDR3 is TGTGCCAGCAGCGTATACCCGTCGGACACTGAAGCTTTCTTT.

This clonotype was counted only a few times. The V gene is TRBV20-1, the J gene TRBJ2-3, with D perhaps TRBD1 (6 bases). This CDR3 comprises 13 residues. Germline loops: CDR1 DFQATT, CDR2 SNEGSKA (reference sequence). V was trimmed by 6 bases and J by 3 bases, leaving 13 bases between them. The CDR3 here is CSAYPQGTDTQYF. The CDR3 DNA is TGCAGTGCCTATCCCCAGGGGACAGATACGCAGTATTTT.

This clonotype was observed a handful of times. The chain couples TRBV6-5 to TRBJ1-6; unclear D gene. The germline gives CDR1 MNHEY, CDR2 SVGAGI. V was clipped by 0 bases and J by 9 bases, with 15 bases between them. The CDR3 is made up of 16 amino acids. DNA for the CDR3: TGTGCCAGCAGTTACTCCCGGCCGGATGGGAGTTCACCCCTCCACTTT. It specifies CASSYSRPDGSSPLHF.

The V and J genes are TRBV7-2 and TRBJ1-2; 7 bases match TRBD1. CDR1 and CDR2 from the germline V gene are SGHTA and FQGNSA. V was clipped by 5 bases and J by 2 bases; unmatched bases: 8. The length of the CDR3 is 15 residues. This CDR3 is CASSEVRTGNYGYTF. CDR3 DNA sequence: TGTGCCAGCAGCGAGGTACGGACAGGCAACTATGGCTACACCTTC.

The rearrangement links TRBV12-3 or TRBV12-4 to TRBJ2-2; D unresolved. V gave up 3 bases and J gave up 4 bases, with 6 bases separating them. This CDR3 contains 13 residues. As DNA, the CDR3 is TGTGCCAGCAGTTTGCGGATCACCGGGGAGCTGTTTTTT. Amino acid sequence: CASSLRITGELFF.

V and J are TRBV10-3 and TRBJ2-7; D tentatively fits TRBD1 or TRBD2 (5 bases each). Per germline, CDR1 ENHRY and CDR2 SYGVKD. This CDR3 is built from 13 residues. The ends were cut back, 2 bases at V and 6 bases at J, with 11 bases in the middle. CDR3 in amino acids: CAISEQGAGEQYF. The CDR3 DNA reads as TGTGCCATCAGTGAGCAAGGGGCGGGCGAGCAGTACTTC.

This clonotype showed up just a few times. The chain couples TRBV20-1 to TRBJ1-5; TRBD1 might be the D (5 bases). CDR3 size: 16 residues. Germline V gene lookup returns CDR1 DFQATT and CDR2 SNEGSKA (reference sequence). V was shortened by 0 bases and J by 2 bases, with 14 bases between the two germline ends. The chain's CDR3 is CSARDFSGCCNQPQHF. CDR3 bases: TGCAGTGCTAGAGATTTCTCAGGGTGTTGCAATCAGCCCCAGCATTTT.

The chain uses TRBV12-3 or TRBV12-4 and TRBJ2-1; D ambiguous. The CDR3 spans 15 residues. V was cut by 4 bases and J by 0 bases, with 10 bases left in between. The CDR3 sequence: CASSWTAGSYNEQFF. In DNA form, the CDR3 reads TGTGCCAGCAGTTGGACGGCTGGCTCCTACAATGAGCAGTTCTTC.

V gene TRBV6-1 combines with J gene TRBJ2-1; a weak D match, TRBD1 (5 bases). Trimming pared 4 bases from V and 0 bases from J, leaving 13 bases between. CDR3 length equals 16 residues. The germline CDR1 and CDR2 sequences are MNHNS and SASEGT. CDR3 nucleotide sequence: TGTGCCAGCAGTGGGCCAGGGCACAGCTCCTACAATGAGCAGTTCTTC. Its translation: CASSGPGHSSYNEQFF.

This clonotype was seen a few times. The chain employs TRBV28 and TRBJ1-6; possible D gene TRBD1, 6 bases. The germline CDR1 and CDR2 sequences are MDHEN and SYDVKM. This CDR3 has 18 residues. V lost 5 bases and J 0 bases, leaving 17 bases between the germline ends. This CDR3 is CASSPLWGRGSYNSPLHF. CDR3 bases: TGTGCCAGCAGTCCTCTGTGGGGGCGCGGCTCCTATAATTCACCCCTCCACTTT.

V and J are TRBV12-3 or TRBV12-4 and TRBJ2-5; the D is unclear. The CDR3 consists of 13 residues. The V and J ends lost 0 bases and 8 bases respectively, with 10 bases between them. As DNA, the CDR3 is TGTGCCAGCAGTTTAGCGAGGTTGGATACCCAGTACTTC. Translated, it gives CASSLARLDTQYF.